This record covers a single T cell receptor beta chain. Antigen unknown. Data came from immunoSEQ multiplex PCR; TCRdb stores just in-frame clones and leaves some out. The data hold some 6,200 clones, with approximately 80% observed a single time. The sample is drawn from a study of immune evolution from preneoplasia to lung adenocarcinoma. Each case's diagnosis was confirmed by two pathologists on H&E. V lost 3 bases and J lost 13; bases outside the gene matches: 11. The CDR3 runs 13 residues. The germline V gene encodes CDR1 LNHDA and CDR2 SQIVND (reference sequence). Points from the study as a whole: Normal lung had highest clonality; later lesions appeared denser, more diverse. T cell clonality was higher in KRAS-mutant than EGFR-mutant or wild-type nodules.

The chain recombines TRBV19 with TRBJ2-7; 8 bases align to TRBD2. Sequencing was carried out using FFPE lung adenocarcinoma in situ tissue. The clonotype comes from a donor at least 70 years old with lung adenocarcinoma. The chain's CDR3 is CASSIGLAGLLYF. The CDR3 DNA is TGTGCCAGTAGTATTGGGCTAGCGGGCCTACTTTACTTC.